Below, one T cell receptor (beta chain) is given with its context. This CDR3 spans 15 amino acids. V was clipped by 4 bases and J by 0 bases, with 9 bases between them. The protocol was immunoSEQ multiplex PCR, while the TCRdb copy is restricted to in-frame clones and leaves out a portion. The sample lists tens of thousands of clones, approximately 85% occurring once. This sample was taken from a study of blood T cell repertoires in COVID-19. Study background: The study drew acute and convalescent COVID-19 samples from the United States, Italy and Spain. T cells, B-cell-depleted T cells, or PBMCs provided the cDNA or gDNA that served as material.

The clonotype was recovered from a man between 65 and 85 years old with acute or convalescent COVID-19. The chain uses TRBV23-1 and TRBJ1-4; no reliable D call. TRBV23-1 has ORF status, its function being uncertain. Sequenced input: peripheral blood. CDR3 residues: CASSLHSATNEKLFF. The CDR3 DNA follows: TGCGCCAGCAGTCTCCACAGTGCAACTAATGAAAAACTGTTTTTT.